The 20 T cell receptor beta chains in this list originate from one sample, sequenced in a study of T-cell memory formation after mild COVID-19. TCRdb reanalysed the 5' RACE reads using MiXCR and keeps one entry per CDR3 protein. The sample yields roughly 130,000 distinct CDR3 sequences, approximately 15% seen once. Sequencing used PBMCs or a T cell subset sorted from them (not recorded which). The source of these receptors is an adult woman who had mild COVID-19 (a few samples of this study predate the infection). Cell type and time point are not known.

The V and J genes are TRBV2 and TRBJ2-1; D uncertain. Trimming pared 1 base from V and 9 bases from J, leaving 7 bases between. This CDR3 comprises 12 residues. From germline, CDR1 is SNHLY and CDR2 FYNNEI. CDR3: CASSEGHLEQFF. The CDR3 DNA reads as TGTGCCAGCAGTGAAGGACATCTTGAGCAGTTCTTC.

The rearrangement uses TRBV27 and TRBJ2-3, with D maybe TRBD2 (6 bases). The CDR3 covers 14 residues. Trimming removed 6 bases from V and 6 bases from J, with 16 bases in between. Germline loops: CDR1 MNHEY, CDR2 SMNVEV (reference sequence). Here the CDR3 DNA reads TGTGCCAGCAGATACGGACTATCAGCGGATACGCAGTATTTT. Translating it yields CASRYGLSADTQYF.

The rearrangement joins TRBV24-1 to TRBJ2-3; possible D gene TRBD1, 5 bases. V was cut by 4 bases and J by 6 bases, with 13 bases left in between. Germline CDR1 is KGHDR and CDR2 is SFDVKD. CDR3 length: 14 amino acids. This CDR3 is CATSDPLPGDTQYF. The CDR3 region has the DNA TGTGCCACCAGTGACCCCCTTCCAGGGGATACGCAGTATTTT.

This clonotype appeared a few times. The J gene is TRBJ2-7, the V gene TRBV5-1; no firm D call. V was trimmed by 0 bases and J by 2 bases, leaving 9 bases between them. Germline V gene sequence: CDR1 SGHRS, CDR2 YFSETQ. There are 14 residues in the CDR3. CDR3 protein: CASSLVPGAYEQYF. In DNA, the CDR3 is TGCGCCAGCAGCTTGGTTCCAGGAGCCTACGAGCAGTACTTC.

The chain has TRBV2 and TRBJ2-7, with 9 bases matching TRBD2. The CDR3 is 15 amino acids. V lost 6 bases, J lost 0 bases, and 6 bases stayed unmatched. CDR1 is SNHLY, CDR2 FYNNEI, per germline. CDR3 nucleotide sequence: TGTGCCAGCAGGAAGCTAGCGGGGTCCTCCTACGAGCAGTACTTC. The encoded protein is CASRKLAGSSYEQYF.

This clonotype showed up just a few times. This sequence joins TRBV14 and TRBJ2-4; possibly TRBD2 for D (6 bases). CDR1 is SGHDN, CDR2 FVKESK, per germline. The ends were cut back, 4 bases at V and 7 bases at J, with 14 bases in the middle. This CDR3 spans 14 amino acids. The CDR3 sequence is CASSPMGGWNIQYF. In DNA form, the CDR3 reads TGTGCCAGCAGCCCGATGGGGGGATGGAACATTCAGTACTTC.

The chain links TRBV24-1 to TRBJ1-4; D remains ambiguous. V was clipped by 3 bases and J by 7 bases, with 2 bases between them. Germline V gives CDR1 KGHDR, CDR2 SFDVKD. CDR3 length equals 11 residues. The CDR3 coding sequence is TGTGCCACCAGTGATGCTGAAAAACTGTTTTTT. This translates into CATSDAEKLFF.

The V gene is TRBV10-3, the J gene TRBJ2-1; 11 bases fit TRBD2. The V gene's germline CDR1 is ENHRY and CDR2 SYGVKD. The CDR3 has 15 residues. The ends lost 10 bases at V and 2 bases at J; junction bases unmatched: 7. The CDR3 DNA is TGTGCCACCGCTACTAGCGGGAGACCCTACAATGAGCAGTTCTTC. This gives the protein CATATSGRPYNEQFF.

This clonotype was seen only a few times. The chain links TRBV18 to TRBJ1-2; D unclear. Germline CDR1 and CDR2: KGHSH and LQKENI. The CDR3 covers 14 residues. Trimming removed 5 bases from V and 2 bases from J, with 12 bases in between. The CDR3 DNA reads TGTGCCAGCTCATACCTCGGGGAGAACTATGGCTACACCTTC. It specifies CASSYLGENYGYTF.

The genes are TRBV25-1 and TRBJ2-5; D is unclear. The length of the CDR3 is 14 residues. Germline values: CDR1 MGHDK, CDR2 SYGVNS. The V end lost 1 base, the J end lost 0 bases, and 6 bases lay between the germline ends. The chain's CDR3 is CASSESENQETQYF. The CDR3 DNA is TGTGCCAGCAGTGAATCCGAGAACCAAGAGACCCAGTACTTC.

CDR3 amino acids: CASSLMGSYNSPLHF. DNA of the CDR3: TGTGCCAGCAGCTTAATGGGCTCCTATAATTCACCCCTCCACTTT. The chain couples TRBV7-3 to TRBJ1-6; D remains ambiguous. V shed 1 base and J shed 0 bases, with 4 bases lying between them. Germline CDR1 is SGHTA and CDR2 is FQGTGA. The CDR3 is 15 residues long. Full variable domain (missing parts from reference TRBV7-3 and TRBJ1-6): GAGVSQTPSNKVTEKGKYVELRCDPISGHTALYWYRQSLGQGPEFLIYFQGTGAADDSGLPNDRFFAVRPEGSVSTLKIQRTERGDSAVYLCASSLMGSYNSPLHFGNGTRLTVT.

This clonotype came up a few times. J is TRBJ2-1 and V is TRBV7-2; D not resolved. The V end lost 4 bases, the J end lost 9 bases, and 10 bases lay between the germline ends. The CDR3 length is 12 residues. Germline assignment: CDR1 SGHTA and CDR2 FQGNSA. The CDR3 sequence: CASSSTWGEQFF. As DNA, the CDR3 is TGTGCCAGCAGCTCTACCTGGGGTGAGCAGTTCTTC.

This clonotype has a handful of counts. This chain connects TRBV20-1 to TRBJ2-5; 7 nucleotides agree with TRBD1. The trim removed 3 bases at V and 0 bases at J, leaving 1 base unmatched. CDR1 and CDR2 from the germline V gene are DFQATT and SNEGSKA (reference sequence). The CDR3 totals 13 residues. CDR3 nucleotide sequence: TGCAGTGCTAGGACAGGGCACCAAGAGACCCAGTACTTC. This sequence encodes CSARTGHQETQYF.

The chain has TRBV30 and TRBJ2-7; no clear D. CDR1 GTSNPN and CDR2 SVGIG come from the germline V gene (reference sequence). The V and J ends lost 3 bases and 4 bases respectively, with 7 bases between them. This CDR3 has 11 amino acids. The CDR3 spells CAWRANYEQYF. The CDR3 DNA is TGTGCCTGGAGGGCGAATTACGAGCAGTACTTC.

CDR3 amino acids: CAISVSLSSYEQYF. Here the CDR3 DNA reads TGTGCCATCAGTGTATCCCTGAGCTCCTACGAGCAGTACTTC. This chain links TRBV10-3 with TRBJ2-7; D remains unclear. V was clipped by 4 bases and J by 0 bases, with 10 bases between them. Germline V gene data show CDR1 as ENHRY and CDR2 as SYGVKD. The CDR3 loop spans 14 amino acids.

This rearrangement joins TRBV5-1 to TRBJ1-2, with a possible D match to TRBD1 (5 bases). This CDR3 contains 15 residues. Germline V gene lookup returns CDR1 SGHRS and CDR2 YFSETQ. With 3 bases removed from V and 1 base from J, the gap between germline ends came to 13 bases. CDR3 nucleotide sequence: TGCGCCAGCAGCTCCCAGGGCCTAGATAACTATGGCTACACCTTC. Protein: CASSSQGLDNYGYTF. The complete variable domain, with remaining parts taken from reference TRBV5-1 and TRBJ1-2, reads KAGVTQTPRYLIKTRGQQVTLSCSPISGHRSVSWYQQTPGQGLQFLFEYFSETQRNKGNFPGRFSGRQFSNSRSEMNVSTLELGDSALYLCASSSQGLDNYGYTFGSGTRLTVV.

The chain combines TRBV5-1 with TRBJ1-3; D is possibly TRBD1 (5 bases). CDR3 length: 15 amino acids. V lost 6 bases and J lost 0, with 13 bases in between. Germline assignment: CDR1 SGHRS and CDR2 YFSETQ. Here the CDR3 DNA reads TGCGCCAGCACCCGGGACCGGAGCTCTGGAAACACCATATATTTT. It codes for CASTRDRSSGNTIYF.

The gene calls are TRBV24-1 and TRBJ2-3, with D uncertain. V was trimmed by 0 bases and J by 0 bases, leaving 9 bases between them. This CDR3 contains 16 residues. CDR1 and CDR2 from the germline V gene are KGHDR and SFDVKD. The CDR3 DNA reads as TGTGCCACCAGTGATTTGGAGTTCGCTAGCACAGATACGCAGTATTTT. Amino acid sequence: CATSDLEFASTDTQYF.

This clonotype occurred a few times. This chain uses TRBV4-1 with TRBJ2-1; TRBD2 agrees at 12 bases. Trimming removed 5 bases from V and 8 bases from J; junction bases left unmatched: 7. The germline V gene encodes CDR1 MGHRA and CDR2 YSYEKL. The CDR3 contains 15 residues. CDR3 region: CASSLRTSGVDEQFF. The DNA for the CDR3 is TGCGCCAGCAGCTTGCGGACTAGCGGGGTGGATGAGCAGTTCTTC.

This clonotype was observed a handful of times. The chain couples TRBV5-1 to TRBJ2-1, with a possible D match to TRBD1 (5 bases). Germline CDR1 and CDR2: SGHRS and YFSETQ. V dropped 0 bases and J dropped 5 bases, with 12 bases sitting between them. CDR3 size: 15 residues. The CDR3 loop is CASSLVSDTNNEQFF. CDR3 nucleotide sequence: TGCGCCAGCAGCTTGGTGTCGGACACAAACAATGAGCAGTTCTTC.